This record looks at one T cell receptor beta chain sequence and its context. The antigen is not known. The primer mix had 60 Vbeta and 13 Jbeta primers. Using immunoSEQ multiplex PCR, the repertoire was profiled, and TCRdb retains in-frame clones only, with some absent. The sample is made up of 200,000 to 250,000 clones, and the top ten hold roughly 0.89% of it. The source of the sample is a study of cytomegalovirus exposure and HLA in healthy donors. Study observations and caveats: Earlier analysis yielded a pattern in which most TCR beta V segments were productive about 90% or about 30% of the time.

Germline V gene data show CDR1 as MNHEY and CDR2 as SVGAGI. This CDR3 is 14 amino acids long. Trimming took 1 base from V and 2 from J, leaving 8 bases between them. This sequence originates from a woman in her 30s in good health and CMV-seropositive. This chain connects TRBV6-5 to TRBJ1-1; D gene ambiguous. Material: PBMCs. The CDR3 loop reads CASSYFEGNTEAFF. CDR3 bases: TGTGCCAGCAGTTACTTTGAGGGAAACACTGAAGCTTTCTTT.